These 32 T cell receptor beta chains were sequenced from one sample in a study of T cell responses to AZD1222 COVID-19 vaccine. Assay used: immunoSEQ multiplex PCR; TCRdb lists only in-frame clones, some missing. This repertoire shows 130,000 to 150,000 clones, 85% to 95% found once; its top ten account for more than 10%. Sequencing used peripheral blood, obtained after recovery from COVID-19. The receptors shown here come from an adult who had recovered from COVID-19.

The chain recombines TRBV6-5 with TRBJ2-1; 9 nucleotides align to TRBD2. The length of the CDR3 is 16 residues. Germline values: CDR1 MNHEY, CDR2 SVGAGI. V gave up 0 bases and J gave up 9 bases; unmatched junction bases: 9. The CDR3 sequence: CASSYSSPGLASEQFF. In DNA form, the CDR3 reads TGTGCCAGCAGTTACTCCTCACCGGGACTAGCTTCTGAGCAGTTCTTC.

The genes are TRBV30 and TRBJ2-7; TRBD1 aligns across 8 bases. J was trimmed by 6 bases and V by 4 bases; bases with no gene match: 11. The CDR3 has 14 amino acids. Germline CDR1 is GTSNPN and CDR2 is SVGIG (reference sequence). CDR3 in amino acids: CAWKKDRVRSEQYF. DNA for the CDR3: TGTGCCTGGAAAAAGGACAGGGTCAGATCCGAGCAGTACTTC.

This sequence joins TRBV5-4 and TRBJ1-2; TRBD1 agrees at 8 bases. With 0 bases clipped from V and 2 bases from J, the junction kept 3 bases outside the gene matches. From germline, CDR1 is SGHNT and CDR2 YYREEE (reference sequence). The length of the CDR3 is 15 residues. The CDR3 nucleotides read TGTGCCAGCAGCTTGGCCGGACAGGGCAACTATGGCTACACCTTC. Translating gives CASSLAGQGNYGYTF. Filled out from reference TRBV5-4 and TRBJ1-2, the complete variable domain reads ETGVTQSPTHLIKTRGQQVTLRCSSQSGHNTVSWYQQALGQGPQFIFQYYREEENGRGNFPPRFSGLQFPNYSSELNVNALELDDSALYLCASSLAGQGNYGYTFGSGTRLTVV.

CDR3: CASGRRTGEAFF. The CDR3 DNA follows: TGTGCCAGCGGACGAAGGACAGGGGAAGCTTTCTTT. The J gene is TRBJ1-1, the V gene TRBV12-3 or TRBV12-4, with 8 bases fitting TRBD1. The CDR3 is 12 residues long. Trimming took 8 bases from V and 8 from J; bases not matched to a gene: 7.

The chain links TRBV11-2 to TRBJ1-1; 7 nucleotides agree with TRBD1. V dropped 3 bases and J dropped 1; count of bases not matched to a gene: 14. Germline CDR1 is SGHAT and CDR2 is FQNNGV. The CDR3 spans 18 residues. For the CDR3, the DNA is TGTGCCAGCAGCTTCTTTAGGGGGCTACGGGTGGAGAACACTGAAGCTTTCTTT. It translates to CASSFFRGLRVENTEAFF.

This chain uses TRBV19 with TRBJ1-5; D remains unclear. CDR3 length: 14 residues. The germline V and J ends were trimmed by 1 base and 5 bases, with 9 bases remaining between them. The V gene's germline CDR1 is LNHDA and CDR2 SQIVND (reference sequence). The CDR3 spells CASSIGDRYQPQHF. In DNA form, the CDR3 reads TGTGCCAGTAGTATAGGAGACCGATATCAGCCCCAGCATTTT. Complete variable domain (other parts from reference TRBV19 and TRBJ1-5): DGGITQSPKYLFRKEGQNVTLSCEQNLNHDAMYWYRQDPGQGLRLIYYSQIVNDFQKGDIAEGYSVSREKKESFPLTVTSAQKNPTAFYLCASSIGDRYQPQHFGDGTRLSIL.

The genes are TRBV4-1 and TRBJ2-3; 11 bases align to TRBD2. With V trimmed by 8 bases and J by 8 bases, 12 bases remained unmatched. The CDR3 length is 15 residues. Germline loops: CDR1 MGHRA, CDR2 YSYEKL. Written as DNA, the CDR3 is TGCGCCAGCCAACTAGCGGGAGACCCCCCTGGTACGCAGTATTTT. Translation gives CASQLAGDPPGTQYF.

With regard to this clone: Its ends do not fully match the called genes, so a read error is possible. This chain links TRBV7-7 with TRBJ2-1; 8 nucleotides match TRBD1. This CDR3 comprises 16 residues. Germline-derived CDR1 and CDR2 are SSHAT and FNYEAQ (reference sequence). CDR3 DNA sequence: TGTGCTAGCAGCCCAGGGGGCGGGATGGGGAACAATGAGCAGTTCTTC. It specifies CASSPGGGMGNNEQFF.

This chain connects TRBV6-6 to TRBJ2-3, with D maybe TRBD2 (5 bases). This CDR3 comprises 13 residues. V was cut by 6 bases and J by 3 bases, with 10 bases left in between. Germline CDR1 and CDR2: MNHNY and SVGAGI (reference sequence). The CDR3 sequence is CASSLGVTDTQYF. CDR3 coding DNA: TGTGCCAGCAGCCTGGGAGTAACAGATACGCAGTATTTT.

The genes are TRBV10-3 and TRBJ2-7; D is unresolved. The CDR3 contains 15 residues. CDR1 and CDR2 (germline): ENHRY, SYGVKD. V was trimmed by 0 bases and J by 3 bases, leaving 12 bases between them. The CDR3: CAISESQGIRYEQYF. DNA for the CDR3: TGTGCCATCAGTGAGTCGCAAGGTATCCGCTACGAGCAGTACTTC.

V is TRBV6-5 and J is TRBJ1-2; weak D call: TRBD1 (6 bases). CDR1 and CDR2 from the germline V gene are MNHEY and SVGAGI. The ends were cut back, 0 bases at V and 4 bases at J, with 12 bases in the middle. The CDR3 extends over 15 amino acids. Here the CDR3 DNA reads TGTGCCAGCAGTTACTCGGAGGGACATGGCTATGGCTACACCTTC. Its protein product is CASSYSEGHGYGYTF.

V is TRBV7-9 and J is TRBJ1-3; D is uncertain. V lost 4 bases and J 0 bases, leaving 10 bases between the germline ends. The CDR3 runs 15 residues. Per the germline V gene, CDR1 is SEHNR and CDR2 is FQNEAQ (reference sequence). CDR3 in amino acids: CASSYGLLSGNTIYF. The CDR3 DNA reads TGTGCCAGCAGCTACGGATTACTCTCTGGAAACACCATATATTTT.

V and J are TRBV11-3 and TRBJ2-1; D is undetermined. V lost 0 bases, J lost 10 bases, and 7 bases lay in between. Germline assignment: CDR1 SGHNT and CDR2 YENEEA. CDR3 length: 12 residues. CDR3 amino acids: CASSLEASEQFF. Written as DNA, the CDR3 is TGTGCCAGCAGCTTAGAAGCATCGGAGCAGTTCTTC.

This rearrangement joins TRBV27 to TRBJ2-7; TRBD1 aligns across 9 bases. CDR1 and CDR2 from the germline V gene are MNHEY and SMNVEV (reference sequence). CDR3 length: 14 residues. V shed 4 bases, J shed 4 bases, and the junction held 5 bases outside the gene matches. DNA for the CDR3: TGTGCCAGCAGTTCTCCGGGACAGGGTTACGAGCAGTACTTC. This encodes CASSSPGQGYEQYF.

J is TRBJ2-6 and V is TRBV19; the D gene could be TRBD1 or TRBD2 (6 bases each). Germline CDR1 LNHDA, CDR2 SQIVND (reference sequence). This CDR3 is built from 14 residues. V shed 5 bases and J shed 4 bases, with 9 bases lying between them. The CDR3 DNA reads as TGTGCCAGTAGTTCGGGGGCCGGGGCCAACGTCCTGACTTTC. It is translated as CASSSGAGANVLTF. Full variable domain (rest looked up from reference TRBV19 and TRBJ2-6): DGGITQSPKYLFRKEGQNVTLSCEQNLNHDAMYWYRQDPGQGLRLIYYSQIVNDFQKGDIAEGYSVSREKKESFPLTVTSAQKNPTAFYLCASSSGAGANVLTFGAGSRLTVL.

The V call is TRBV13, the J call TRBJ2-7; D gene ambiguous. Deletions cut 6 bases from V and 7 bases from J, with 16 bases between. The CDR3 totals 13 residues. Germline CDR1 reads PRHDT; CDR2 reads FYEKMQ (reference sequence). CDR3 protein: CASSFRARKEQYF. CDR3 bases: TGTGCCAGCAGTTTCCGGGCGCGTAAGGAGCAGTACTTC.

This clone was counted once. The rearrangement uses TRBV12-5 and TRBJ1-2; TRBD1 agrees at 8 bases. CDR3 length equals 16 residues. Germline CDR1 and CDR2: LGHNT and FRNRAP. The V and J ends lost 0 bases and 2 bases, in that order; junction bases with no gene match: 5. This chain's CDR3 is CASGLVIRGQNYGYTF. In DNA form, the CDR3 reads TGTGCTAGTGGTTTGGTAATCAGGGGGCAGAACTATGGCTACACCTTC.

This clone was detected once. V and J are TRBV9 and TRBJ2-3; 9 bases line up with TRBD1. J lost 2 bases, V lost 6 bases, and 4 bases had no gene match. Germline V gene lookup returns CDR1 SGDLS and CDR2 YYNGEE. This CDR3 comprises 14 residues. For the CDR3, the DNA is TGTGCCAGCACGAGGACAGGGGACACAGATACGCAGTATTTT. Translation: CASTRTGDTDTQYF.

This sequence joins TRBV7-2 and TRBJ2-3; 10 positions agree with TRBD2. Per germline, CDR1 SGHTA and CDR2 FQGNSA. J gave up 2 bases and V 4 bases, and 6 bases lay outside the gene matches. This CDR3 is 16 amino acids long. The CDR3 reads CASSSLAGAPTDTQYF. The CDR3 DNA follows: TGTGCCAGCAGCTCCCTAGCGGGAGCCCCCACAGATACGCAGTATTTT.

The chain uses TRBV28 and TRBJ1-4; possible D gene TRBD1, 6 bases. Deletions cut 3 bases from V and 5 bases from J, with 13 bases between. The CDR3 sequence is 15 residues long. Germline CDR1 MDHEN, CDR2 SYDVKM. The CDR3: CASSFGGAGNEKLFF. CDR3 in DNA: TGTGCCAGCAGTTTCGGGGGCGCAGGGAATGAAAAACTGTTTTTT.

The chain links TRBV6-5 to TRBJ2-7; D not certain. V gave up 6 bases and J gave up 0 bases, with 9 bases separating them. The CDR3 runs 13 residues. Germline V gene lookup returns CDR1 MNHEY and CDR2 SVGAGI. This chain's CDR3 is CASRVAISYEQYF. The CDR3 DNA is TGTGCCAGCAGGGTTGCCATCTCCTACGAGCAGTACTTC.

The rearrangement joins TRBV2 to TRBJ2-5, with D possibly matching TRBD1 (5 bases). This CDR3 region has 12 residues. V shed 7 bases and J shed 4 bases, with 10 bases lying between them. Looked up from germline, CDR1 is SNHLY and CDR2 is FYNNEI. CDR3 sequence reads: CASKFDRETQYF. CDR3 sequence (DNA): TGTGCCAGCAAATTCGACAGAGAGACCCAGTACTTC.

A single count supports this clone. This chain connects TRBV6-2 or TRBV6-3 to TRBJ2-5; 10 bases agree with TRBD1. This CDR3 spans 17 amino acids. V dropped 5 bases and J dropped 4; count of bases not matched to a gene: 13. Germline-derived CDR1 and CDR2 are MNHEY and SVGEGT. The CDR3 protein is CASSKTGGGWRGETQYF. CDR3 nucleotide sequence: TGTGCCAGCAGTAAGACAGGGGGCGGATGGCGTGGAGAGACCCAGTACTTC.

V usage is TRBV7-2 and J usage is TRBJ2-4; no firm D call. Per the germline V gene, CDR1 is SGHTA and CDR2 is FQGNSA. V lost 2 bases and J lost 0, with 11 bases in between. There are 16 residues in the CDR3. Written as DNA, the CDR3 is TGTGCCAGCAGCTTAAATCCAGGTCTAGCCAAAAACATTCAGTACTTC. This sequence encodes CASSLNPGLAKNIQYF.

The chain uses TRBV6-2 or TRBV6-3 and TRBJ1-4, with TRBD1 matching over 9 bases. Trimming removed 4 bases from V and 5 bases from J; junction bases left unmatched: 5. Germline CDR1 and CDR2: MNHEY and SVGEGT. CDR3 size: 15 residues. The CDR3, as DNA: TGTGCCAGCAGTTGGGACAGGGAAGGGAATGAAAAACTGTTTTTT. Translation: CASSWDREGNEKLFF.

The chain uses TRBV3-1 (or the pseudogene TRBV3-2) and TRBJ2-7; unclear D gene. Per the germline V gene, CDR1 is LGHDT and CDR2 is YNNKEL (reference sequence). The CDR3 covers 14 residues. V lost 0 bases and J 0 bases, leaving 6 bases between the germline ends. Written as DNA, the CDR3 is TGTGCCAGCAGCCAAGAAGTGGGCTCCTACGAGCAGTACTTC. It is translated as CASSQEVGSYEQYF.

The chain combines TRBV11-2 with TRBJ1-2; possibly TRBD1 for D (5 bases). This CDR3 spans 13 amino acids. The V end was cut by 3 bases, the J end by 4 bases, with 9 bases between. Germline assignment: CDR1 SGHAT and CDR2 FQNNGV. The CDR3 spells CASSLGVVYGYTF. In DNA, the CDR3 is TGTGCCAGCAGCTTGGGGGTGGTCTATGGCTACACCTTC.

The rearrangement links TRBV19 to TRBJ1-5; the D is unclear. Trimming removed 3 bases at V and 0 bases at J, with 9 bases between. The CDR3 consists of 15 residues. Per germline, CDR1 LNHDA and CDR2 SQIVND (reference sequence). The CDR3 sequence: CASSMGGFSNQPQHF. The CDR3 nucleotides are TGTGCCAGTAGTATGGGCGGGTTTAGCAATCAGCCCCAGCATTTT.

The J gene is TRBJ2-4, the V gene TRBV2, with D perhaps TRBD1 (5 bases). This CDR3 contains 15 residues. V lost 5 bases to trimming and J lost 3 bases, with 14 bases between them. The germline V gene encodes CDR1 SNHLY and CDR2 FYNNEI. This CDR3 is CASSLKGVGKNIQYF. The CDR3 region has the DNA TGTGCCAGCAGTTTGAAAGGGGTGGGCAAAAACATTCAGTACTTC.

The chain couples TRBV6-1 to TRBJ2-2, with TRBD2 identical over 14 bases. Germline loops: CDR1 MNHNS, CDR2 SASEGT. V shed 4 bases, J shed 5 bases, and the junction held 3 bases outside the gene matches. The CDR3 is 16 amino acids. Written as DNA, the CDR3 is TGTGCCAGCAGTGGACTAGCGGGAGGGTATACCGGGGAGCTGTTTTTT. This gives the protein CASSGLAGGYTGELFF.

The chain combines TRBV6-5 with TRBJ1-1; D gene ambiguous. The CDR3 is 14 residues long. The V gene lost 0 bases and the J gene lost 1 base, with 6 bases spanning the gap. The V gene's germline CDR1 is MNHEY and CDR2 SVGAGI. In DNA form, the CDR3 reads TGTGCCAGCAGTTACTCAAGGGAGAACACTGAAGCTTTCTTT. Translated, it gives CASSYSRENTEAFF.

The J gene is TRBJ2-1, the V gene TRBV7-9; TRBD2 is a possible D gene (5 bases). The CDR3 has 16 amino acids. Trimming left V 0 bases short and J 4 bases short, with 13 bases between. The germline CDR1 and CDR2 sequences are SEHNR and FQNEAQ (reference sequence). This CDR3 reads CASSLAAGSVYNEQFF. CDR3 coding DNA: TGTGCCAGCAGCTTAGCTGCAGGTAGCGTATACAATGAGCAGTTCTTC.